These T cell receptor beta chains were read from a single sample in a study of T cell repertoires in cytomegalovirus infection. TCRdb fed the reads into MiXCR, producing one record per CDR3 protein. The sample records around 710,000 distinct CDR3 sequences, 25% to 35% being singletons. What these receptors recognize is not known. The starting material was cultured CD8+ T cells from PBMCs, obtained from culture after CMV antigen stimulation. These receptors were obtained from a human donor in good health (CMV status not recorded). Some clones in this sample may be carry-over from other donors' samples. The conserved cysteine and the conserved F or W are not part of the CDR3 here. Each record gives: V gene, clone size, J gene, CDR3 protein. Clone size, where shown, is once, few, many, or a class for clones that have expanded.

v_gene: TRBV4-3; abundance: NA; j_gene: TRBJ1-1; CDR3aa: ASSQDGGKAF
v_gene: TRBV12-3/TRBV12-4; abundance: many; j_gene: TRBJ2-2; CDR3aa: ASSPAPGRGGAGELF
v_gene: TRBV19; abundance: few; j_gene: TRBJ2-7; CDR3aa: ASSIALLSYEQY
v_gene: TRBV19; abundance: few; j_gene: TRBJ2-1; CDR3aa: ASSIEFASDEQF
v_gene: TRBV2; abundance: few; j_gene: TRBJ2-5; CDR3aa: ASSEEAYSTWITETQY
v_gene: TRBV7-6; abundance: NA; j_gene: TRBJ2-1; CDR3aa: ASRAGTGPNEQF
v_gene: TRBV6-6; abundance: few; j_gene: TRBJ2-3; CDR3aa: ASMYGELTDTQY
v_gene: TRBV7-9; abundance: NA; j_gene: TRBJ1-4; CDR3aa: ASSNERGFEEKLF
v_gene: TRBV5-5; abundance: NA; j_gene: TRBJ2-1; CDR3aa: ASSLRTGYSYNEQF
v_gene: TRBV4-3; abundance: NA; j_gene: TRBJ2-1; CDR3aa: ASSQERFSGNEQF
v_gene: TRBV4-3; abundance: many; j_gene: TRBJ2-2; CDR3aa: ASSQERGGPTGELF
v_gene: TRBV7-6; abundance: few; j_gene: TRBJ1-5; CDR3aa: ASSLSPPDRAINQPQH
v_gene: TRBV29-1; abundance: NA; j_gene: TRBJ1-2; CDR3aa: SVEERGYGYT
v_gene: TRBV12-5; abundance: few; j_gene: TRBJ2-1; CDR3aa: ASGLVRGSSYNEQF
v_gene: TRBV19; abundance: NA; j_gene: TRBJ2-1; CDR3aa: AISVGVTGNEQF
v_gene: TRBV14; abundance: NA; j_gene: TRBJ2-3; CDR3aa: ASSQGYRANTDTQY
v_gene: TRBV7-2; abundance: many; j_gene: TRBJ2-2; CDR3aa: ASSLENTGELF
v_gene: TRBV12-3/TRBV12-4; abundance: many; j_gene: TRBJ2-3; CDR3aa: ASSLDTGRGKRDTQY
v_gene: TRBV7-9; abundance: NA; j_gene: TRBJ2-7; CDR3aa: ASSSSLVRAGQGEQY
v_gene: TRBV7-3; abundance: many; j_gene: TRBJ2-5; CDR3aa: ASSSAGGETQY
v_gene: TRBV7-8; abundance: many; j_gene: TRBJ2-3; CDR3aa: ASSFFGLAGSADTQY
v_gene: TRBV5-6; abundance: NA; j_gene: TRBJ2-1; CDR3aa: ASSRGGVDSLENNEQF
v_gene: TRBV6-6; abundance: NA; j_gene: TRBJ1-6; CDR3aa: ASRTGGGNSPLH
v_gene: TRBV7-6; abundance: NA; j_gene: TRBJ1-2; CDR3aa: AIGTGDGYT
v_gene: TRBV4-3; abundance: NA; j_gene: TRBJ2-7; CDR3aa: ASSLQGVQPREQY
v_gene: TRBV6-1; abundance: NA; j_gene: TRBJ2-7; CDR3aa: ASSEGFRGSEQY
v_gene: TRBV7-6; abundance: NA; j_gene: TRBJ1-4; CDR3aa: ASSPGGSGEKLF
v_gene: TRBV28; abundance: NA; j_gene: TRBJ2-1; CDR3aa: ASSLETQYNEQF
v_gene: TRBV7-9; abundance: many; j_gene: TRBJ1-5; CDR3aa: ASSAGGRGNNQPQH
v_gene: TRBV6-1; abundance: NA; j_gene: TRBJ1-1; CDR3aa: ASSGWGEKTEAF
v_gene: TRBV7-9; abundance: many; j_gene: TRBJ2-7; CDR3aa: ASSLGGADSYEQY
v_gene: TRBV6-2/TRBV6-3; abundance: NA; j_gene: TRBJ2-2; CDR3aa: ASSLKEGAGELF
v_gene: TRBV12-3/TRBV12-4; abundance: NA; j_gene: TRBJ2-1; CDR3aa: ASTPLWAGVNNEQF
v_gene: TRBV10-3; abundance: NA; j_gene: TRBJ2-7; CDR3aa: AISENRGTYEQY
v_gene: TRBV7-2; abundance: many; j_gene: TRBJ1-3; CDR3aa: ASSLGPGNSGNTIY
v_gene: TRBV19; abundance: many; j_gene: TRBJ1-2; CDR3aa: ASSIGADHYGYT
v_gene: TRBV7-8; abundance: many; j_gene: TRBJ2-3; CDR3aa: ASSIRTGAPDTQY
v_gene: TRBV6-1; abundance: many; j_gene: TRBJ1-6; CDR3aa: ASSDKSSYNSPLH
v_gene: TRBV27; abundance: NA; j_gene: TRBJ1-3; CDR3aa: ASTDGNTIY
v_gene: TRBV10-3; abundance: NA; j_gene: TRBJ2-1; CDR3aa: AIKVGGGDYNEQF
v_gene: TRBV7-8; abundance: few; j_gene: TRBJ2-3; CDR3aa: ASSPTGAGGRLY
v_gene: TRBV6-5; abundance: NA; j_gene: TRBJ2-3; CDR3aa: ASSYVPSGGTDTQY
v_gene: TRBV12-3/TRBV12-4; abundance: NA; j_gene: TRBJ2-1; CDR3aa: ASSRSGGATYNEQF
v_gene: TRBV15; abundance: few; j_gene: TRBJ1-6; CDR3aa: ATSRDRSPLH
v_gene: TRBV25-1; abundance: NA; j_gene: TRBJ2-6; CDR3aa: ASSDRGPQSSGANVLT
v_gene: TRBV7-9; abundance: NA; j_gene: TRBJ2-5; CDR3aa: ASGASREQETQY
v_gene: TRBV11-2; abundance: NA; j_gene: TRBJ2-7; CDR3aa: ASSVTGVHEQY
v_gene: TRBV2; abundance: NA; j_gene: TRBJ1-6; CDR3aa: ASTMTSYNSPLH
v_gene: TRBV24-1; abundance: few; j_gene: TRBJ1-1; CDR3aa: ATSEGGQATEAF
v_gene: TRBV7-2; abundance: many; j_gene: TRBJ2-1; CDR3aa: ASSPVGLYNEQF
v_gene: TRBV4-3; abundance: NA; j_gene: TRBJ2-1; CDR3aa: ASSQYQGGEQF
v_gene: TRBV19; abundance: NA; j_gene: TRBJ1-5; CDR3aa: ASTDWDQPQH
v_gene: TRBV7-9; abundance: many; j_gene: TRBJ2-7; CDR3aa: ASTLGTGFYEQY